This is a list of T cell receptor beta chains from one sample in a study of a mutant IDH1 vaccine in newly diagnosed glioma. These receptors have no identified antigens. Generated by immunoSEQ multiplex PCR, the TCRdb table keeps only in-frame clones and is missing some. Among tens of thousands of clones listed, roughly 79% were seen once. Sequenced material: PBMCs, taken from a glioma patient whose treatment included an IDH1 peptide vaccine. Every receptor here comes from a man aged 40-49 years with glioma. Both conserved end residues are part of each CDR3. A D gene is named only where the DNA matches it firmly. Rows give clone size only sometimes, using once, few, many, or a class for an expanded clone.

abundance	d_gene	v_gene	j_gene	len	CDR3nt	CDR3aa
.	.	TRBV7-6	TRBJ2-3	18	TGTGCCAGCAGCTTAACTGGCGGATACCATTCTAGCACAGATACGCAGTATTTT	CASSLTGGYHSSTDTQYF
.	.	TRBV5-4	TRBJ2-7	11	TGTGCCAGCAGCGGGGGGCTCGAGCAGTACTTC	CASSGGLEQYF
.	.	TRBV6-5	TRBJ1-5	14	TGTGCCAGCAGTTACGGGGCGGGGAATCAGCCCCAGCATTTT	CASSYGAGNQPQHF
.	TRBD1	TRBV5-4	TRBJ2-7	15	TGTGCCAGCAGCGGGGTAAGGACAGGGGTGGCCGAGCAGTACTTC	CASSGVRTGVAEQYF
.	.	TRBV4-1	TRBJ2-7	15	TGCGCCAGCAGCCAAGGTCCGGCGACCCCAAGCGAGCAGTACTTC	CASSQGPATPSEQYF
.	.	TRBV21-1	TRBJ2-7	18	TGTGCCAGCAGCAAAGAGATCCCGTCCGGGCCAGGGCCCTACGAGCAGTACTTC	CASSKEIPSGPGPYEQYF
.	.	TRBV7-8	TRBJ2-2	13	TGTGCCAGCAGCTTCGTTGGCACCGGGGAGCTGTTTTTT	CASSFVGTGELFF
once	.	TRBV5-1	TRBJ2-1	14	TGCGCCAGCAGCTTGGCTTTGTCTGGCAATGAGCAGTTCTTC	CASSLALSGNEQFF
.	.	TRBV15	TRBJ1-1	14	TGTGCCACCAGCAGAGATGGGGGGTACACTGAAGCTTTCTTT	CATSRDGGYTEAFF
.	.	TRBV5-1	TRBJ2-1	15	TGCGCCAGCAGCTTGTCTGGGACGAACCACAATGAGCAGTTCTTC	CASSLSGTNHNEQFF
.	.	TRBV5-5	TRBJ2-6	16	TGTGCCAGCCGCCGGGACGCTTCCTCTGGGGCCAACGTCCTGACTTTC	CASRRDASSGANVLTF
.	.	TRBV4-1	TRBJ2-4	13	TGCGCCAGCAGCTCCGCCCTCAAAAACATTCAGTACTTC	CASSSALKNIQYF
.	.	TRBV21-1	TRBJ2-7	16	TGTGCCAGCAGCAAAGCGCTAAGGGCTGGGGCCTACGAGCAGTACTTC	CASSKALRAGAYEQYF
.	TRBD2	TRBV10-1	TRBJ2-5	15	TGCGCCAGGGCCTCCGGGAGGACGCTGCAAGAGACCCAGTACTTC	CARASGRTLQETQYF
.	TRBD1	TRBV30	TRBJ2-5	14	TGTGCCTGGAGGGGGACAGGGGGCAAAAAGACCCAGTACTTC	CAWRGTGGKKTQYF
.	.	TRBV5-1	TRBJ2-7	14	TGCGCCAGCAGCCCCGGTGGAGGTGGTAACGAGCAGTACTTC	CASSPGGGGNEQYF
.	.	TRBV2	TRBJ2-5	16	TGTGCCAGCAGTGAAAAGGGGGTCTACCAACAAGAGACCCAGTACTTC	CASSEKGVYQQETQYF
.	.	TRBV19	TRBJ1-6	15	TGTGCCAGTAGCATCCCAGGACAGATTAATTCACCCCTCCACTTT	CASSIPGQINSPLHF
.	.	TRBV11-2	TRBJ2-2	15	TGTGCCAGCAGGAGGGGACGGGCGAACACCGGGGAGCTGTTTTTT	CASRRGRANTGELFF
.	TRBD2	TRBV4-3	TRBJ2-1	13	TGCGCCAGCAGCCTTGCGAGCGGGAGTGAGCAGTTCTTC	CASSLASGSEQFF
.	TRBD1	TRBV6-6	TRBJ2-7	14	TGTGCCAGCAACTATCCGGGACAGGGGAACGAGCAGTACTTC	CASNYPGQGNEQYF
.	.	TRBV11-2	TRBJ2-1	14	TGTGCCAGCAGCATTCTCGTAGGAGGGGACGAGCAGTTCTTC	CASSILVGGDEQFF
once	.	TRBV5-4	TRBJ1-2	14	TGTGCCAGCAGCACGGGCAGGGGTAACTATGGCTACACCTTC	CASSTGRGNYGYTF
.	TRBD1	TRBV9	TRBJ2-7	15	TGTGCCAGCAGCGCCGGAGGACAGGGGTTTGTAGAGCAGTACTTC	CASSAGGQGFVEQYF
.	.	TRBV27	TRBJ2-7	13	TGTGCCAGCAGTTTAACAATACAGAGCGAGCAGTACTTC	CASSLTIQSEQYF
.	TRBD2	TRBV5-4	TRBJ2-7	16	TGTGCCAGCAGCTTGGTGGGGACTAGGGTATCCTACGAGCAGTACTTC	CASSLVGTRVSYEQYF
.	TRBD2	TRBV7-2	TRBJ2-1	16	TGTGCCAGCAGCTTAGTGCGTAGCGGGCTTTACAATGAGCAGTTCTTC	CASSLVRSGLYNEQFF
.	.	TRBV29-1	TRBJ1-4	12	TGCAGCGTCCGGGGGGCGAATGAAAAACTGTTTTTT	CSVRGANEKLFF
.	.	TRBV6-5	TRBJ2-6	15	TGTGCCAGCAGTTGGGATGTCTCTGGGGCCAACGTCCTGACTTTC	CASSWDVSGANVLTF
.	.	TRBV6-1	TRBJ2-1	12	TGTGCCAGCAGGAGTCTCTACAATGAGCAGTTCTTC	CASRSLYNEQFF
.	.	TRBV4-1	TRBJ2-1	14	TGCGCCAGCAGCCAACCACGTCAGGGGCATGAGCAGTTCTTC	CASSQPRQGHEQFF
.	.	TRBV11-1	TRBJ1-2	13	TGTGCCAGCAGCTTAAGCGACCGCGGAGGCTACACCTTC	CASSLSDRGGYTF